The clone carrying this TCR beta chain was found a few times. This entry comes from a study of blood T cell repertoires in COVID-19. Study details: COVID-19 samples collected from the United States, Italy and Spain covered acute and convalescent phases.

CDR3 length equals 13 residues. V shed 5 bases, J shed 7 bases, and the junction held 3 bases outside the gene matches. Germline V CDR1 and CDR2: MGHDK, SYGVNS. The method was immunoSEQ multiplex PCR; TCRdb's version includes in-frame clones alone and lacks a portion of them. This sample has roughly 130,000 clones; 70% to 85% occur once, and the top ten carry under 4.5%. V gene TRBV25-1 combines with J gene TRBJ1-4; TRBD1 agrees at 8 bases. This clonotype was obtained from a man in his fifties or sixties with acute or convalescent COVID-19. Material: peripheral blood. The CDR3 DNA follows: TGTGCCAGCAGTCAGGGGGCAGGTGAAAAACTGTTTTTT. Translating gives CASSQGAGEKLFF. The entire variable domain, with the rest obtained from reference TRBV25-1 and TRBJ1-4, is as follows: EADIYQTPRYLVIGTGKKITLECSQTMGHDKMYWYQQDPGMELHLIHYSYGVNSTEKGDLSSESTVSRIRTEHFPLTLESARPSHTSQYLCASSQGAGEKLFFGSGTQLSVL.